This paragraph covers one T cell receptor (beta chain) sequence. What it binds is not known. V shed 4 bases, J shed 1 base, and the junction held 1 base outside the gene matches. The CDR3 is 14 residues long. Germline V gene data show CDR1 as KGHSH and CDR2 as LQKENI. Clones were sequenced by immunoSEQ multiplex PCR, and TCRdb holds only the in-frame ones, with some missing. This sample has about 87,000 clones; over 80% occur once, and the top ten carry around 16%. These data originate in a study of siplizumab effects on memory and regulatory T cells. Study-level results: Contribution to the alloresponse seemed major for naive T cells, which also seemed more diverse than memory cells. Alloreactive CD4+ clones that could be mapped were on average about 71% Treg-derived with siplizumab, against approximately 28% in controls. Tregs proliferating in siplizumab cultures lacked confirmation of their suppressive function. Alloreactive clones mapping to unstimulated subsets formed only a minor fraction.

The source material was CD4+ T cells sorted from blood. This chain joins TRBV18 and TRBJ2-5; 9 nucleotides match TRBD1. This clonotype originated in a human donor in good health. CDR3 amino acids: CASSQGQGQETQYF. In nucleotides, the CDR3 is TGTGCCAGCTCACAGGGACAGGGCCAAGAGACCCAGTACTTC.